These T cell receptor beta chains were read from a single sample in a study of T cell responses to AZD1222 COVID-19 vaccine. Sequencing was performed with immunoSEQ multiplex PCR; in TCRdb, only in-frame clones are kept and a portion is missing. Of 100,000 to 150,000 clones listed, more than 80% are singletons. The material was peripheral blood, obtained 28 days after the second AZD1222 dose. The receptors were sampled from an adult who received the AZD1222 COVID-19 vaccine. The CDR3 runs from the conserved cysteine through the conserved F or W. Each record gives: CDR3 protein, CDR3 DNA, V gene, clone size, J gene, D gene. The D gene is left open where the match is weak. The size field is filled for only some rows; it gives once, few, many or a size class.

CDR3aa: CASSGQVGTEAFF
CDR3nt: TGTGCCAGCAGCGGACAGGTGGGGACTGAAGCTTTCTTT
v_gene: TRBV12-3/TRBV12-4
abundance: -
j_gene: TRBJ1-1
d_gene: TRBD1

CDR3aa: CASSEGREGQPQHF
CDR3nt: TGTGCCAGCAGTGAGGGCAGGGAAGGTCAGCCCCAGCATTTT
v_gene: TRBV6-1
abundance: few
j_gene: TRBJ1-5
d_gene: -

CDR3aa: CASSTGANYGYTF
CDR3nt: TGTGCCAGCAGCACAGGGGCGAACTATGGCTACACCTTC
v_gene: TRBV6-5
abundance: -
j_gene: TRBJ1-2
d_gene: TRBD1

CDR3aa: CASSLGLPGLARETQYF
CDR3nt: TGTGCCAGCAGCTTAGGCCTACCGGGACTAGCGAGGGAGACCCAGTACTTC
v_gene: TRBV7-8
abundance: -
j_gene: TRBJ2-5
d_gene: TRBD2

CDR3aa: CASAQWTGHYGYTF
CDR3nt: TGCGCCAGCGCCCAATGGACAGGCCACTATGGCTACACCTTC
v_gene: TRBV4-1
abundance: -
j_gene: TRBJ1-2
d_gene: TRBD1

CDR3aa: CASSYNRGGHGYTF
CDR3nt: TGTGCCAGCAGTTACAACAGGGGCGGCCATGGCTACACCTTC
v_gene: TRBV6-5
abundance: -
j_gene: TRBJ1-2
d_gene: TRBD1

CDR3aa: CASSSPFRELFF
CDR3nt: TGTGCCAGCAGCTCTCCTTTCCGGGAGCTGTTTTTT
v_gene: TRBV7-2
abundance: -
j_gene: TRBJ2-2
d_gene: -

CDR3aa: CASSAVVGTESGYTF
CDR3nt: TGTGCCAGCAGCGCCGTGGTGGGGACAGAGAGTGGCTACACCTTC
v_gene: TRBV9
abundance: few
j_gene: TRBJ1-2
d_gene: TRBD1

CDR3aa: CASSPTGSGGARHEQYF
CDR3nt: TGCGCCAGCAGCCCGACGGGGAGCGGGGGGGCAAGGCACGAGCAGTACTTC
v_gene: TRBV5-1
abundance: -
j_gene: TRBJ2-7
d_gene: TRBD2

CDR3aa: CASSLKGNSYEQYF
CDR3nt: TGTGCCAGCAGCTTGAAAGGGAACTCCTACGAGCAGTACTTC
v_gene: TRBV5-5
abundance: -
j_gene: TRBJ2-7
d_gene: -

CDR3aa: CATSAAGGPRREQYF
CDR3nt: TGTGCCACCAGTGCCGCGGGGGGGCCGAGGCGCGAGCAGTACTTC
v_gene: TRBV24-1
abundance: -
j_gene: TRBJ2-7
d_gene: TRBD2

CDR3aa: CAFRHRGRGQAGGEKLFF
CDR3nt: TGTGCCTTCAGACACAGGGGGCGGGGCCAGGCGGGTGGTGAAAAACTGTTTTTT
v_gene: TRBV30
abundance: -
j_gene: TRBJ1-4
d_gene: TRBD1

CDR3aa: CASSPGGALTNEKLFF
CDR3nt: TGTGCCAGCAGCCCAGGGGGGGCTCTTACTAATGAAAAACTGTTTTTT
v_gene: TRBV7-8
abundance: -
j_gene: TRBJ1-4
d_gene: TRBD1

CDR3aa: CASSQWAGQPQHF
CDR3nt: TGTGCCAGCAGCCAATGGGCGGGGCAGCCCCAGCATTTT
v_gene: TRBV3-1/TRBV3-2
abundance: -
j_gene: TRBJ1-5
d_gene: -

CDR3aa: CSVAWGRVNTEAFF
CDR3nt: TGCAGCGTTGCTTGGGGCAGGGTGAACACTGAAGCTTTCTTT
v_gene: TRBV29-1
abundance: -
j_gene: TRBJ1-1
d_gene: -

CDR3aa: CATSASGQGRGEKLFF
CDR3nt: TGTGCCACCAGCGCAAGTGGACAGGGAAGAGGGGAAAAACTGTTTTTT
v_gene: TRBV24-1
abundance: -
j_gene: TRBJ1-4
d_gene: TRBD1

CDR3aa: CASSPGQGSQPQHF
CDR3nt: TGTGCCAGCAGCCCTGGACAGGGGAGTCAGCCCCAGCATTTT
v_gene: TRBV7-8
abundance: once
j_gene: TRBJ1-5
d_gene: TRBD1

CDR3aa: CASRAQGQGNSYEQYF
CDR3nt: TGTGCCAGCAGGGCCCAGGGACAGGGAAATTCCTACGAGCAGTACTTC
v_gene: TRBV28
abundance: -
j_gene: TRBJ2-7
d_gene: TRBD1

CDR3aa: CAWSAGTDNGYTF
CDR3nt: TGTGCCTGGAGCGCCGGGACAGATAATGGCTACACCTTC
v_gene: TRBV30
abundance: -
j_gene: TRBJ1-2
d_gene: TRBD1

CDR3aa: CASTGQPGNTIYF
CDR3nt: TGTGCCAGCACGGGACAACCGGGAAACACCATATATTTT
v_gene: TRBV3-1/TRBV3-2
abundance: -
j_gene: TRBJ1-3
d_gene: -

CDR3aa: CASSLEGSTEAFF
CDR3nt: TGTGCCAGCAGCTTAGAGGGAAGCACTGAAGCTTTCTTT
v_gene: TRBV7-9
abundance: -
j_gene: TRBJ1-1
d_gene: -

CDR3aa: CASSPMAGANQPQHF
CDR3nt: TGTGCCAGCAGCCCAATGGCAGGGGCCAATCAGCCCCAGCATTTT
v_gene: TRBV5-6
abundance: medium-sized
j_gene: TRBJ1-5
d_gene: -

CDR3aa: CASSQGPGGSSGANVLTF
CDR3nt: TGCGCCAGCAGCCAAGGCCCAGGGGGGAGCTCTGGGGCCAACGTCCTGACTTTC
v_gene: TRBV4-3
abundance: -
j_gene: TRBJ2-6
d_gene: -

CDR3aa: CASSRDRSYEQYF
CDR3nt: TGTGCCAGCAGTAGGGACAGGAGCTACGAGCAGTACTTC
v_gene: TRBV6-5
abundance: few
j_gene: TRBJ2-7
d_gene: TRBD1

CDR3aa: CASGIGGGSEAFF
CDR3nt: TGTGCTAGTGGGATTGGGGGTGGCTCTGAAGCTTTCTTT
v_gene: TRBV12-5
abundance: -
j_gene: TRBJ1-1
d_gene: -

CDR3aa: CASSFEGLAVYNEQFF
CDR3nt: TGTGCCAGCAGCTTTGAAGGTCTAGCGGTATACAATGAGCAGTTCTTC
v_gene: TRBV5-5
abundance: -
j_gene: TRBJ2-1
d_gene: TRBD2

CDR3aa: CASGGKGRSQPQHF
CDR3nt: TGTGCCAGTGGGGGAAAGGGAAGGAGTCAGCCCCAGCATTTT
v_gene: TRBV2
abundance: -
j_gene: TRBJ1-5
d_gene: -

CDR3aa: CASSSSGSFQLRNNYGYTF
CDR3nt: TGTGCCAGCTCGTCATCCGGGAGCTTCCAACTAAGAAATAACTATGGCTACACCTTC
v_gene: TRBV18
abundance: -
j_gene: TRBJ1-2
d_gene: -

CDR3aa: CASNRIEVGNTEAFF
CDR3nt: TGTGCCAGCAACCGAATCGAGGTGGGGAACACTGAAGCTTTCTTT
v_gene: TRBV6-5
abundance: -
j_gene: TRBJ1-1
d_gene: -

CDR3aa: CATGGMGHGYTF
CDR3nt: TGTGCCACTGGAGGCATGGGGCATGGCTACACCTTC
v_gene: TRBV19
abundance: -
j_gene: TRBJ1-2
d_gene: -

CDR3aa: CSARLRTSGANTGELFF
CDR3nt: TGCAGCGCTAGACTACGGACTAGCGGGGCAAACACCGGGGAGCTGTTTTTT
v_gene: TRBV29-1
abundance: once
j_gene: TRBJ2-2
d_gene: TRBD2

CDR3aa: CAWEGGRYNEQFF
CDR3nt: TGTGCCTGGGAGGGGGGGAGATACAATGAGCAGTTCTTC
v_gene: TRBV30
abundance: once
j_gene: TRBJ2-1
d_gene: -

CDR3aa: CASSHGDRANNSPLHF
CDR3nt: TGCGCCAGCAGCCACGGAGACAGGGCCAATAATTCACCCCTCCACTTT
v_gene: TRBV4-1
abundance: -
j_gene: TRBJ1-6
d_gene: TRBD1

CDR3aa: CASSAPGTSLGEETQYF
CDR3nt: TGTGCCAGCAGCGCCCCCGGGACCTCGCTAGGGGAAGAGACCCAGTACTTC
v_gene: TRBV9
abundance: -
j_gene: TRBJ2-5
d_gene: -

CDR3aa: CASSPLGAGISPLHF
CDR3nt: TGTGCCAGCAGCCCCTTGGGGGCCGGAATCTCACCCCTCCACTTT
v_gene: TRBV5-4
abundance: -
j_gene: TRBJ1-6
d_gene: -

CDR3aa: CASSYSYNTEAFF
CDR3nt: TGTGCCAGCAGTTACTCTTATAACACTGAAGCTTTCTTT
v_gene: TRBV6-2/TRBV6-3
abundance: -
j_gene: TRBJ1-1
d_gene: -

CDR3aa: CASSVAQGQGYTF
CDR3nt: TGTGCCAGCAGTGTAGCGCAGGGGCAAGGCTACACCTTC
v_gene: TRBV2
abundance: -
j_gene: TRBJ1-2
d_gene: -

CDR3aa: CASSYDWVRMNTEAFF
CDR3nt: TGTGCCAGCAGTTACGACTGGGTCCGGATGAACACTGAAGCTTTCTTT
v_gene: TRBV6-6
abundance: -
j_gene: TRBJ1-1
d_gene: -

CDR3aa: CASSYHHGYTF
CDR3nt: TGTGCCAGCAGTTATCACCATGGCTACACCTTC
v_gene: TRBV12-3/TRBV12-4
abundance: -
j_gene: TRBJ1-2
d_gene: -

CDR3aa: CASSPIRTKNTEAFF
CDR3nt: TGTGCCAGCTCACCAATCCGAACTAAGAACACTGAAGCTTTCTTT
v_gene: TRBV18
abundance: -
j_gene: TRBJ1-1
d_gene: -

CDR3aa: CASSLGGLANEKLFF
CDR3nt: TGTGCCAGCAGCTTAGGGGGGTTAGCTAATGAAAAACTGTTTTTT
v_gene: TRBV7-6
abundance: -
j_gene: TRBJ1-4
d_gene: -

CDR3aa: CASSEGLAGGRTQYF
CDR3nt: TGTGCCAGCTCAGAGGGACTAGCGGGGGGGCGTACGCAGTATTTT
v_gene: TRBV2
abundance: few
j_gene: TRBJ2-3
d_gene: TRBD2

CDR3aa: CASSKVRDGDIYEQYF
CDR3nt: TGTGCCAGCAGCAAAGTCCGGGACGGCGACATTTACGAGCAGTACTTC
v_gene: TRBV21-1
abundance: -
j_gene: TRBJ2-7
d_gene: -

CDR3aa: CASSQDYSGSDTQYF
CDR3nt: TGTGCCAGCAGCCAAGACTATAGCGGGTCTGATACGCAGTATTTT
v_gene: TRBV4-2
abundance: -
j_gene: TRBJ2-3
d_gene: TRBD2

CDR3aa: CASSQAWTGANTGELFF
CDR3nt: TGCGCCAGCAGCCAGGCCTGGACAGGGGCGAACACCGGGGAGCTGTTTTTT
v_gene: TRBV4-3
abundance: few
j_gene: TRBJ2-2
d_gene: TRBD1

CDR3aa: CSASEGASGGYTF
CDR3nt: TGCAGTGCTAGTGAAGGGGCGTCGGGGGGCTACACCTTC
v_gene: TRBV20-1
abundance: -
j_gene: TRBJ1-2
d_gene: -

CDR3aa: CASSFRGGEGYEQYF
CDR3nt: TGCGCCAGCAGCTTCCGAGGGGGCGAGGGCTACGAGCAGTACTTC
v_gene: TRBV5-1
abundance: -
j_gene: TRBJ2-7
d_gene: TRBD1

CDR3aa: CATSDAGNSPLHF
CDR3nt: TGTGCCACCAGTGACGCAGGGAATTCACCCCTCCACTTT
v_gene: TRBV24-1
abundance: -
j_gene: TRBJ1-6
d_gene: -

CDR3aa: CASSVSGGRGNTIYF
CDR3nt: TGTGCCAGCAGCGTCTCAGGGGGAAGAGGAAACACCATATATTTT
v_gene: TRBV5-5
abundance: -
j_gene: TRBJ1-3
d_gene: TRBD1

CDR3aa: CASSQSRGLEGNTIYF
CDR3nt: TGTGCCAGCAGCCAAAGCAGGGGGCTGGAAGGAAACACCATATATTTT
v_gene: TRBV3-1/TRBV3-2
abundance: -
j_gene: TRBJ1-3
d_gene: TRBD1

CDR3aa: CASSTMPGTSISQYF
CDR3nt: TGTGCCAGCAGTACCATGCCGGGGACTAGCATTTCGCAGTATTTT
v_gene: TRBV27
abundance: -
j_gene: TRBJ2-3
d_gene: TRBD2

CDR3aa: CASSLSGQGGETQYF
CDR3nt: TGTGCCAGCAGCTTATCCGGGCAGGGCGGGGAGACCCAGTACTTC
v_gene: TRBV13
abundance: once
j_gene: TRBJ2-5
d_gene: -

CDR3aa: CASSYPWQGRNTIYF
CDR3nt: TGTGCCAGCAGTTACCCCTGGCAGGGAAGAAACACCATATATTTT
v_gene: TRBV6-5
abundance: -
j_gene: TRBJ1-3
d_gene: -

CDR3aa: CASSGGSSYNEQFF
CDR3nt: TGTGCCAGCAGCGGGGGAAGCTCCTACAATGAGCAGTTCTTC
v_gene: TRBV9
abundance: -
j_gene: TRBJ2-1
d_gene: -

CDR3aa: CASSPGGTRQETQYF
CDR3nt: TGTGCCAGCAGCCCCGGAGGCACCCGCCAAGAGACCCAGTACTTC
v_gene: TRBV7-3
abundance: -
j_gene: TRBJ2-5
d_gene: -